These 25 T cell receptor beta chains were sequenced from one sample in a study of cytomegalovirus exposure and HLA in healthy donors. Primers: 60 Vbeta forward and 13 Jbeta reverse. Clones were sequenced by immunoSEQ multiplex PCR, and TCRdb holds only the in-frame ones, with some missing. The sample has roughly 170,000 clones, around 81% seen once. The source material was PBMCs. All receptors derive from a woman in her twenties or thirties in good health and CMV-seronegative.

The chain is built from TRBV5-1 and TRBJ2-7; tentative D call: TRBD1 (6 bases). Trimming took off 4 bases at V and 4 bases at J, with 12 bases between the two ends. Germline V gene sequence: CDR1 SGHRS, CDR2 YFSETQ. This CDR3 contains 13 residues. The CDR3 here is CASSGGQQYEQYF. In nucleotides, the CDR3 is TGCGCCAGCAGCGGCGGACAGCAGTACGAGCAGTACTTC.

V and J are TRBV6-1 and TRBJ1-5, with a weak D call TRBD1 (5 bases). The V and J ends lost 6 bases and 0 bases respectively, with 12 bases between them. The CDR3 totals 15 residues. From germline, CDR1 is MNHNS and CDR2 SASEGT. The chain's CDR3 is CASSPQGYSNQPQHF. The DNA for the CDR3 is TGTGCCAGCAGCCCCCAGGGATATAGCAATCAGCCCCAGCATTTT.

This clone was seen a few times. The genes are TRBV6-1 and TRBJ2-5; the match to TRBD2 covers 8 bases. The CDR3 contains 18 residues. The junction had 16 bases not matched to a gene; V was cut back by 2 bases and J by 5 bases. The germline V gene encodes CDR1 MNHNS and CDR2 SASEGT. As DNA, the CDR3 is TGTGCCAGCAGTGAATCAATCTTATCGCTAGCGGGTGGGGAGACCCAGTACTTC. It is translated as CASSESILSLAGGETQYF.

The chain couples TRBV4-1 to TRBJ2-3; TRBD1 matches 9 bases. V lost 0 bases, J lost 7 bases, and 14 bases stayed unmatched. The germline V gene encodes CDR1 MGHRA and CDR2 YSYEKL. The CDR3 has 18 amino acids. DNA of the CDR3: TGCGCCAGCAGCCAAGATACCCTGGACAGGGGAAGATCTTATACGCAGTATTTT. Translating gives CASSQDTLDRGRSYTQYF.

The gene calls are TRBV28 and TRBJ2-5; TRBD2 is a possible D gene (5 bases). The ends were cut back, 1 base at V and 5 bases at J, with 14 bases in the middle. Looked up from germline, CDR1 is MDHEN and CDR2 is SYDVKM. This CDR3 is built from 15 residues. CDR3 in amino acids: CASSLFGAGGETQYF. As DNA, the CDR3 is TGTGCCAGCAGTTTATTCGGCGCGGGTGGGGAGACCCAGTACTTC.

About this clone: The junction does not match germline at one end; this may be a read error. The chain links TRBV7-9 to TRBJ2-7; D not resolved. Germline loops: CDR1 SEHNR, CDR2 FQNEAQ (reference sequence). The CDR3 extends over 12 amino acids. In DNA, the CDR3 is TGTTCCAGCAGCTTAGCCTACTACGAGCAGTACTTC. The encoded protein is CSSSLAYYEQYF.

The chain is built from TRBV14 and TRBJ2-7; 7 nucleotides match TRBD1. Trimming removed 4 bases from V and 0 bases from J; junction bases left unmatched: 9. The CDR3 extends over 16 amino acids. Germline loops: CDR1 SGHDN, CDR2 FVKESK. CDR3 protein: CASSLDGTASSYEQYF. The CDR3 region has the DNA TGTGCCAGCAGCCTCGACGGGACAGCTAGCTCCTACGAGCAGTACTTC.

The CDR3 reads CASSFRTGRPPPGYTF. The CDR3 DNA reads as TGTGCCAGCAGCTTCCGGACAGGGCGGCCTCCCCCTGGCTACACCTTC. The rearrangement joins TRBV7-2 to TRBJ1-2; 8 nucleotides line up with TRBD1. Germline V lookup: CDR1 SGHTA, CDR2 FQGNSA. With 3 bases clipped from V and 7 bases from J, the junction kept 13 bases outside the gene matches. CDR3 length: 16 residues.

This clone appeared a single time. The rearrangement joins TRBV9 to TRBJ2-7; D is unresolved. Between the trimmed V and J ends, which lost 1 base and 1 base, there was a span of 9 bases. The CDR3 is 14 residues long. Germline loops: CDR1 SGDLS, CDR2 YYNGEE. The CDR3 coding sequence is TGTGCCAGCAGCGTATTACCGGTTTCCTACGAGCAGTACTTC. It yields the protein CASSVLPVSYEQYF.

This clone was counted a single time. This chain's CDR3 is CSVGSDRGSYEQYF. CDR3 nucleotides: TGCAGCGTTGGGTCGGACAGGGGCTCCTACGAGCAGTACTTC. The gene calls are TRBV29-1 and TRBJ2-7, with TRBD1 matching over 9 bases. CDR1 is SQVTM, CDR2 ANQGSEA, per germline. Trimming cost V 4 bases and J 0 bases; bases outside gene matches: 4. There are 14 residues in the CDR3.

The genes are TRBV6-1 and TRBJ2-7; 7 bases align to TRBD1. CDR3 length: 15 residues. V shed 3 bases and J 12 bases; nucleotides not matched to a gene: 17. CDR1 MNHNS and CDR2 SASEGT come from the germline V gene. The CDR3, as DNA: TGTGCCAGCAGTGATCTCAGTTCGGCAGGGGGTTACCGGTACTTC. Translated, it gives CASSDLSSAGGYRYF.

The chain employs TRBV5-8 and TRBJ1-6, with D maybe TRBD1 (6 bases). Germline lookup yields CDR1 SGHTS and CDR2 YDEGEE. The CDR3 is 14 amino acids. Trimming removed 0 bases at V and 7 bases at J, with 8 bases between. The CDR3 bases are TGTGCCAGCAGCTTGGGACAGGCCAATTCACCCCTCCACTTT. Amino acids: CASSLGQANSPLHF. The full variable domain, its missing parts supplied by reference TRBV5-8 and TRBJ1-6, is EAGVTQSPTHLIKTRGQQATLRCSPISGHTSVYWYQQALGLGLQFLLWYDEGEERNRGNFPPRFSGRQFPNYSSELNVNALELEDSALYLCASSLGQANSPLHFGNGTRLTVT.

As concerns this clone: The junction departs from germline at one end; a sequencing error may be responsible. The chain couples TRBV7-2 to TRBJ2-7; no definite D call. The CDR3 runs to 11 residues. CDR1 and CDR2 from the germline V gene are SGHTA and FQGNSA. The CDR3 is CASSPAAERHF. The CDR3 DNA reads TGTGCCAGCAGCCCCGCTGCGGAGAGGCACTTC.

About this clone itself: The sample carries other DNA sequences with the same CDR3. The CDR3 nucleotides read TGCGCCAGCAGTGAGAACAGGGAAGAGACCCAGTACTTC. Encoded protein: CASSENREETQYF. The chain employs TRBV10-1 and TRBJ2-5, with a tentative D call TRBD1 (6 bases). This CDR3 contains 13 residues. Germline assignment: CDR1 WNHNN and CDR2 SYGVQD (reference sequence). V was pared by 2 bases and J by 3 bases, with 7 bases between.

The chain links TRBV7-2 to TRBJ2-3, with D perhaps TRBD2 (6 bases). This CDR3 is built from 17 residues. Trimming left V 1 base short and J 5 bases short, with 19 bases between. CDR1 and CDR2 (germline): SGHTA, FQGNSA. DNA of the CDR3: TGTGCCAGCAGCTTAGGTTGGGCGGGACCAGGAGGAGATACGCAGTATTTT. It codes for CASSLGWAGPGGDTQYF.

The V call is TRBV7-2, the J call TRBJ2-3; possibly TRBD2 for D (6 bases). Trimming removed 5 bases at V and 1 base at J, with 13 bases between. Germline CDR1 and CDR2: SGHTA and FQGNSA. This CDR3 has 15 amino acids. Here the CDR3 DNA reads TGTGCCAGCAGCCCGAGACTAGACGGCACAGATACGCAGTATTTT. This codes for CASSPRLDGTDTQYF.

This clone was counted once. The chain uses TRBV28 and TRBJ2-7, with 8 bases lining up with TRBD1. The CDR3 consists of 14 residues. Germline CDR1 and CDR2: MDHEN and SYDVKM. With V trimmed by 6 bases and J by 2 bases, 6 bases remained unmatched. The CDR3 sequence is CASSSTTGAYEQYF. CDR3 DNA: TGTGCCAGCAGCAGTACGACAGGGGCCTACGAGCAGTACTTC.

The genes are TRBV6-1 and TRBJ2-7, with D perhaps matching TRBD2 (6 bases). Deletions cut 3 bases from V and 9 bases from J, with 24 bases between. This CDR3 is built from 16 residues. Looked up from germline, CDR1 is MNHNS and CDR2 is SASEGT. CDR3 DNA sequence: TGTGCCAGCAGTGATAGGTTTGGCGGGACTCGTACCGGGCAGTACTTC. Translating gives CASSDRFGGTRTGQYF.

To note about this clone: The junction does not match germline at one end; this may be a read error. The rearrangement uses TRBV7-9 and TRBJ1-6; 7 bases fit TRBD1. The CDR3 has 15 residues. From germline, CDR1 is SEHNR and CDR2 FQNEAQ (reference sequence). The CDR3 DNA sequence: TGTTCCAGCAGCTCCGGGACAGTCACCCATTCACCCCTCCACTTT. The encoded protein is CSSSSGTVTHSPLHF.

The gene calls are TRBV7-2 and TRBJ2-3, with D perhaps matching TRBD1 (6 bases). Germline CDR1 reads SGHTA; CDR2 reads FQGNSA. Trimming pared 3 bases from V and 2 bases from J, leaving 9 bases between. This CDR3 is built from 14 residues. The DNA of the CDR3 is TGTGCCAGCAGCTTTGGACAGACCACAGATACGCAGTATTTT. The encoded protein is CASSFGQTTDTQYF.

V and J are TRBV5-1 and TRBJ2-5; TRBD2 aligns across 9 bases. The CDR3 extends over 15 amino acids. The V and J ends lost 4 bases and 5 bases, in that order; junction bases with no gene match: 9. CDR1 and CDR2 from the germline V gene are SGHRS and YFSETQ. For the CDR3, the DNA is TGCGCCAGCAGCCCAGGACTAGCGATGCCCGAGACCCAGTACTTC. It specifies CASSPGLAMPETQYF.

The chain uses TRBV6-5 and TRBJ2-1; TRBD2 is a possible D gene (6 bases). Looked up from germline, CDR1 is MNHEY and CDR2 is SVGAGI. V shed 6 bases and J shed 7 bases, with 19 bases lying between them. CDR3 length equals 15 residues. The CDR3 is CASRNLANQGNEQFF. The CDR3 DNA reads TGTGCCAGCAGGAACCTAGCGAACCAGGGAAATGAGCAGTTCTTC.

The rearrangement uses TRBV7-2 and TRBJ2-1, with 7 bases fitting TRBD2. J lost 0 bases, V lost 3 bases, and 5 bases had no gene match. CDR1 is SGHTA and CDR2 is FQGNSA in the germline V gene. This CDR3 is 16 amino acids long. DNA of the CDR3: TGTGCCAGCAGCTTTGTGGCGGGAGACTCCTACAATGAGCAGTTCTTC. Protein sequence: CASSFVAGDSYNEQFF. The full variable domain, its missing parts supplied by reference TRBV7-2 and TRBJ2-1, is GAGVSQSPSNKVTEKGKDVELRCDPISGHTALYWYRQSLGQGLEFLIYFQGNSAPDKSGLPSDRFSAERTGGSVSTLTIQRTQQEDSAVYLCASSFVAGDSYNEQFFGPGTRLTVL.

The chain combines TRBV6-6 with TRBJ1-2; D is possibly TRBD1 (5 bases). The CDR3 contains 12 residues. Per germline, CDR1 MNHNY and CDR2 SVGAGI (reference sequence). Trimming removed 4 bases from V and 8 bases from J, with 11 bases in between. CDR3 nucleotides: TGTGCCAGCAGTTCGACGACAGTCGGCTACACCTTC. As protein: CASSSTTVGYTF.

J is TRBJ1-3 and V is TRBV4-1, with D possibly being TRBD1 (6 bases). The CDR3 consists of 18 residues. From germline, CDR1 is MGHRA and CDR2 YSYEKL. Trimming took 5 bases from V and 6 from J, leaving 26 bases between them. CDR3 in amino acids: CASSSTLIRGGLENTIYF. In nucleotides, the CDR3 is TGCGCCAGCAGCTCAACGTTAATCCGGGGGGGCTTGGAAAACACCATATATTTT.